The next 22 T cell receptor beta chains were all read from a single sample in a study of blood T cell repertoires in COVID-19 (TCRdb year 2020). Library prep was done by the immunoSEQ multiplex PCR assay. The table was pulled from immuneACCESS by TCRdb, which kept in-frame rearrangements only. Such tables lose some clones; where checked, under half of the loss comes from unresolved V genes, and the rest has no known cause. The sample table holds 150,000 or so clones, of which about 89% were seen once. The biggest ten clones account for approximately 6.5% of the sample. The sequenced material came from peripheral blood. The receptors come from a man aged 80 or over with acute or convalescent COVID-19.

This rearrangement joins TRBV5-5 to TRBJ1-3, with unresolved D. V was shortened by 0 bases and J by 4 bases, with 5 bases between the two germline ends. This CDR3 has 13 amino acids. Germline V CDR1 and CDR2: SGHKS, YYEKEE (reference sequence). CDR3 DNA: TGTGCCAGCAGCTTGGCCGGGGGAAACACCATATATTTT. The encoded protein is CASSLAGGNTIYF.

This clone was found once. The CDR3 DNA is TGTGCCAGCAGCTTTCATGGAGGGTGGGGGGACGGCCAAGAGACCCAGTACTTC. Residues: CASSFHGGWGDGQETQYF. The chain joins TRBV7-9 to TRBJ2-5; the D gene is possibly TRBD2 (6 bases). Germline CDR1 SEHNR, CDR2 FQNEAQ (reference sequence). The CDR3 is 18 residues long. The V and J ends lost 3 bases and 1 base respectively, with 21 bases between them. Full variable domain (outside the CDR3, taken from reference TRBV7-9 and TRBJ2-5): DTGVSQNPRHKITKRGQNVTFRCDPISEHNRLYWYRQTLGQGPEFLTYFQNEAQLEKSRLLSDRFSAERPKGSFSTLEIQRTEQGDSAMYLCASSFHGGWGDGQETQYFGPGTRLLVL.

DNA for the CDR3: TGTGCCAGCGTCAAACAGGGGGCCTTCGAGGAAAAACTGTTTTTT. Translation: CASVKQGAFEEKLFF. The chain combines TRBV6-5 with TRBJ1-4; 9 nucleotides agree with TRBD1. The CDR3 runs to 15 residues. Germline trimming cut 8 bases from V and 8 bases from J; bases unmatched to any gene: 12. Germline loops: CDR1 MNHEY, CDR2 SVGAGI.

The chain couples TRBV28 to TRBJ2-5, with a possible D match to TRBD2 (6 bases). Germline loops: CDR1 MDHEN, CDR2 SYDVKM. There are 15 residues in the CDR3. V lost 4 bases and J 0 bases, leaving 12 bases between the germline ends. The CDR3 region is CASSSLGGYQETQYF. As DNA, the CDR3 is TGTGCCAGCAGTTCACTGGGGGGTTACCAAGAGACCCAGTACTTC.

The rearrangement uses TRBV19 and TRBJ2-5; TRBD2 might be the D (7 bases). This CDR3 region has 15 residues. From germline, CDR1 is LNHDA and CDR2 SQIVND (reference sequence). V was pared by 8 bases and J by 4 bases, with 20 bases between. The CDR3 coding sequence is TGTGCCAGTTCATGGTACTCCGGGGGGCGAGAGACCCAGTACTTC. Protein: CASSWYSGGRETQYF.

The genes are TRBV5-4 and TRBJ2-1, with 11 positions matching TRBD2. V lost 3 bases and J lost 7; bases outside the gene matches: 9. Germline V gene sequence: CDR1 SGHNT, CDR2 YYREEE (reference sequence). The CDR3 contains 16 residues. CDR3 sequence reads: CASSSYIAGGPNEQFF. The CDR3 DNA sequence: TGTGCCAGCAGCTCTTACATAGCGGGAGGGCCGAATGAGCAGTTCTTC.

This chain connects TRBV3-1 (or the pseudogene TRBV3-2) to TRBJ2-6; perhaps TRBD2 as D (6 bases). This CDR3 has 17 amino acids. Per germline, CDR1 LGHDT and CDR2 YNNKEL (reference sequence). Trimming pared 3 bases from V and 0 bases from J, leaving 12 bases between. The CDR3 loop reads CASSHGGVFSGANVLTF. CDR3 in DNA: TGTGCCAGCAGCCACGGGGGAGTCTTCTCTGGGGCCAACGTCCTGACTTTC.

V is TRBV28 and J is TRBJ2-7; 8 positions match TRBD2. Trimming at V came to 7 bases and at J to 4 bases, leaving 6 bases not matched to a gene. The V gene's germline CDR1 is MDHEN and CDR2 SYDVKM. The CDR3 is 13 amino acids. The CDR3 loop is CASNAGTRYEQYF. The DNA for the CDR3 is TGTGCCAGCAATGCCGGGACTAGATACGAGCAGTACTTC.

This clone was observed a few times. This sample also contains other DNA sequences that code for the same CDR3. This chain links TRBV6-1 with TRBJ1-1; D call uncertain. The CDR3 contains 13 residues. Trimming left V 3 bases short and J 2 bases short, with 7 bases between. CDR1 and CDR2 from the germline V gene are MNHNS and SASEGT. The CDR3 loop is CASSDEPNTEAFF. The CDR3 bases are TGTGCCAGCAGTGACGAGCCTAACACTGAAGCTTTCTTT.

The gene calls are TRBV28 and TRBJ2-3, with 7 bases that match TRBD1. CDR1 MDHEN and CDR2 SYDVKM come from the germline V gene. Losses at the gene ends were 6 bases for V and 2 bases for J; bases not matched to a gene: 14. The CDR3 is 17 residues long. CDR3 coding DNA: TGTGCCAGCAGCCCATCGATGACAGGGACATACACAGATACGCAGTATTTT. Translation gives CASSPSMTGTYTDTQYF. The full variable domain, in which reference TRBV28 and TRBJ2-3 provide the parts outside the CDR3, is DVKVTQSSRYLVKRTGEKVFLECVQDMDHENMFWYRQDPGLGLRLIYFSYDVKMKEKGDIPEGYSVSREKKERFSLILESASTNQTSMYLCASSPSMTGTYTDTQYFGPGTRLTVL.

The CDR3 loop reads CASSLLGQGSYEQYF. CDR3 sequence (DNA): TGTGCCAGCAGTTTACTGGGACAAGGCTCCTACGAGCAGTACTTC. This chain links TRBV27 with TRBJ2-7; possible D gene TRBD1, 6 bases. The CDR3 extends over 15 amino acids. The V end lost 2 bases, the J end lost 0 bases, and 11 bases lay between the germline ends. Per germline, CDR1 MNHEY and CDR2 SMNVEV (reference sequence).

This clone was recorded once. The chain links TRBV5-8 to TRBJ2-3, with 11 bases identical to TRBD2. Germline V CDR1 and CDR2: SGHTS, YDEGEE. The V and J ends lost 2 bases and 6 bases, in that order; junction bases with no gene match: 8. CDR3 length: 16 amino acids. Here the CDR3 DNA reads TGTGCCAGCAGCTTACTACTAGCGGGAGTGGCTGATACGCAGTATTTT. Its translation is CASSLLLAGVADTQYF.

The chain joins TRBV5-6 to TRBJ1-1; a weak D match, TRBD1 (6 bases). Trimming shortened V by 0 bases and J by 5 bases, and 14 bases separated the two germline ends. The CDR3 has 15 residues. CDR1 SGHDT and CDR2 YYEEEE come from the germline V gene. The CDR3 region is CASSLAGGLRTEAFF. In DNA form, the CDR3 reads TGTGCCAGCAGCTTGGCCGGGGGGCTGAGGACTGAAGCTTTCTTT.

The genes are TRBV7-9 and TRBJ2-7, with TRBD2 matching over 15 bases. Germline assignment: CDR1 SEHNR and CDR2 FQNEAQ (reference sequence). V lost 4 bases, J lost 2 bases, and 9 bases stayed unmatched. The CDR3 runs 18 residues. Here the CDR3 DNA reads TGTGCCAGCAGCTCAACCGGGACTAGCGGGAGGATCGCCTACGAGCAGTACTTC. It specifies CASSSTGTSGRIAYEQYF.

With regard to this clone: Different DNA sequences within this sample yield the same CDR3. This chain joins TRBV5-1 and TRBJ2-3; TRBD1 is a possible D gene (5 bases). V dropped 0 bases and J dropped 3 bases, with 5 bases sitting between them. CDR1 and CDR2 from the germline V gene are SGHRS and YFSETQ. The CDR3 is 13 residues long. This CDR3 reads CASSLAGTDTQYF. CDR3 bases: TGCGCCAGCAGCTTGGCAGGGACAGATACGCAGTATTTT. Using reference TRBV5-1 and TRBJ2-3 for the parts outside the CDR3, the full variable domain is KAGVTQTPRYLIKTRGQQVTLSCSPISGHRSVSWYQQTPGQGLQFLFEYFSETQRNKGNFPGRFSGRQFSNSRSEMNVSTLELGDSALYLCASSLAGTDTQYFGPGTRLTVL.

The chain joins TRBV23-1 to TRBJ2-3; TRBD2 matches at 9 bases. TRBV23-1 is an open reading frame, and its role is uncertain. The CDR3 has 16 residues. V shed 4 bases, J shed 6 bases, and the junction held 11 bases outside the gene matches. In DNA form, the CDR3 reads TGCGCCAGCAGTCCGAGGGCTAGCGGGAAGCAGGATACGCAGTATTTT. It specifies CASSPRASGKQDTQYF.

The V call is TRBV2, the J call TRBJ2-7; 7 bases are shared with TRBD1. The CDR3 consists of 15 residues. The germline V gene has CDR1 SNHLY and CDR2 FYNNEI. Trimming took 4 bases from V and 5 from J; bases not matched to a gene: 11. The CDR3 region is CASSGRGTTGDEQYF. The CDR3 DNA follows: TGTGCCAGCAGTGGACGCGGCACAACAGGGGACGAGCAGTACTTC.

This chain links TRBV18 with TRBJ1-1, with a tentative D call TRBD1 (6 bases). The CDR3 runs 14 residues. With 6 bases removed from V and 5 bases from J, the gap between germline ends came to 16 bases. Germline loops: CDR1 KGHSH, CDR2 LQKENI. Here the CDR3 reads CASSNLKGVTEAFF. Here the CDR3 DNA reads TGTGCCAGCTCCAACCTGAAGGGGGTTACTGAAGCTTTCTTT.

The V and J genes are TRBV19 and TRBJ2-6; 9 positions agree with TRBD1. This CDR3 contains 18 residues. The V gene's germline CDR1 is LNHDA and CDR2 SQIVND (reference sequence). Trimming cost V 4 bases and J 2 bases; bases outside gene matches: 9. The CDR3 spells CASSTGTGRGAGANVLTF. The CDR3 region has the DNA TGTGCCAGTAGTACCGGGACAGGGAGAGGTGCTGGGGCCAACGTCCTGACTTTC.

The rearrangement uses TRBV19 and TRBJ1-5, with 9 positions matching TRBD1. V shed 2 bases and J 0 bases; nucleotides not matched to a gene: 11. Germline CDR1 LNHDA, CDR2 SQIVND (reference sequence). This CDR3 comprises 19 residues. CDR3 bases: TGTGCCAGTAGTATAAGAGCCGGGACAGGGAGGGATAGCAATCAGCCCCAGCATTTT. This sequence encodes CASSIRAGTGRDSNQPQHF. Full variable domain (rest looked up from reference TRBV19 and TRBJ1-5): DGGITQSPKYLFRKEGQNVTLSCEQNLNHDAMYWYRQDPGQGLRLIYYSQIVNDFQKGDIAEGYSVSREKKESFPLTVTSAQKNPTAFYLCASSIRAGTGRDSNQPQHFGDGTRLSIL.

The chain has TRBV9 and TRBJ1-1; possibly TRBD1 for D (6 bases). This CDR3 is built from 13 residues. Germline V gives CDR1 SGDLS, CDR2 YYNGEE. V gave up 3 bases and J gave up 7 bases, with 13 bases separating them. The CDR3 region has the DNA TGTGCCAGCAGCGGGGTACAGGGCGTTGAAGCTTTCTTT. It is translated as CASSGVQGVEAFF.

The chain uses TRBV3-1 (or the pseudogene TRBV3-2) and TRBJ2-1, with D maybe TRBD2 (5 bases). CDR3 length: 16 residues. V was trimmed by 0 bases and J by 0 bases, leaving 9 bases between them. The germline V gene encodes CDR1 LGHDT and CDR2 YNNKEL (reference sequence). The CDR3 loop is CASSQDVGSSYNEQFF. The CDR3, as DNA: TGTGCCAGCAGCCAAGATGTGGGGAGCTCCTACAATGAGCAGTTCTTC.